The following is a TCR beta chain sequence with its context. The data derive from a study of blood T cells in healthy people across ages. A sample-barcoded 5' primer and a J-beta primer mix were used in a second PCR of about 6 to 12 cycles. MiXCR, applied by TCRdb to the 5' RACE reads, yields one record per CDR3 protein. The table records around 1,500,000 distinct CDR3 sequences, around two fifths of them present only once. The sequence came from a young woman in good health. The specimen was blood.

CDR3 residues: CASSWLEPGTGELFF. The CDR3 coding sequence is TGTGCCAGCAGTTGGTTGGAACCCGGGACCGGGGAGCTGTTTTTT. This chain joins TRBV12-3 or TRBV12-4 and TRBJ2-2; no firm D call. CDR3 length equals 15 residues. V was cut by 4 bases and J by 5 bases, with 14 bases left in between.